This TCR beta chain was observed in a study of vaccination and CD4 T cells after COVID-19. Study-level findings and limits: Median reactive clonotypes, those recognizing SARS-CoV-2, rose from 21 to 38, not significantly.

The V gene's germline CDR1 is SGHVS and CDR2 FNYEAQ. The CDR3 length is 17 residues. V gave up 1 base and J gave up 3 bases; unmatched junction bases: 9. Stated treatment: roughly 11-day PBMC culture with coronavirus spike peptide pools or control peptides (ViraFEST assay). When roughly 9 days of culture had elapsed, CD4+ T cells were isolated by negative selection. This clonotype was counted a few times. Its antigen is unidentified. Sequencing of DNA taken from cultured CD4+ T cells relied on the Oncomine TCR Beta short-read assay. MiXCR, applied by TCRdb to the PCR reads, yields one record per CDR3 protein. Of just under 20,000 distinct CDR3 sequences listed, approximately 52% were seen once; the top ten hold 9.6%.

The sequence derives from a human donor who had recovered from COVID-19. J is TRBJ2-3 and V is TRBV7-6, with 8 bases lining up with TRBD2. Specimen: CD4+ T cells from blood, cultured in vitro. The CDR3 loop is CASSLGTGTSHTDTQYF. Here the CDR3 DNA reads TGTGCCAGCAGCTTAGGAACCGGGACTAGTCATACAGATACGCAGTATTTT.